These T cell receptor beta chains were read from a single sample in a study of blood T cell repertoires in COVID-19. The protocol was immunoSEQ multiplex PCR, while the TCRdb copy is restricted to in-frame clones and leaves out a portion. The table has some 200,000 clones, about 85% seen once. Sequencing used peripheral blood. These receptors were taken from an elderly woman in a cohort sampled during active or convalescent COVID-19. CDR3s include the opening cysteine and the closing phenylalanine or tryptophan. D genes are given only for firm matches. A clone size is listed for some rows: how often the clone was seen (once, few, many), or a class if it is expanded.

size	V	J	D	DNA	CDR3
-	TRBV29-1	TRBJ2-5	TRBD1	TGCAGCGTTGAGTTTGTCGGGTGGGACAGGGCCCAAGAGACCCAGTACTTC	CSVEFVGWDRAQETQYF
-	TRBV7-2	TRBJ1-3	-	TGTGCCAGCAGCTTAAGAGGAGAAAGTGGAAACACCATATATTTT	CASSLRGESGNTIYF
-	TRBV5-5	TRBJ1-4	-	TGTGCCAGCAGCTTGAGGGGTAATGAAAAACTGTTTTTT	CASSLRGNEKLFF
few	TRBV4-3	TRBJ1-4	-	TGCGCCAGCAGCCAAGATGGGCAGGAAAAACTGTTTTTT	CASSQDGQEKLFF
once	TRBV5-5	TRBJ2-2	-	TGTGCCAGCAGCCCGGAGGTGCTGGGCTCCGGGGAGCTGTTTTTT	CASSPEVLGSGELFF
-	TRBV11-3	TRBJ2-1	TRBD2	TGTGCCAGCAGCCTCAGCGGGGGAACCTACAATGAGCAGTTCTTC	CASSLSGGTYNEQFF
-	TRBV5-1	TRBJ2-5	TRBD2	TGCGCCAGCAGCCCGGACCTCCTAGCGGGGGTCCCGGGGACCCAGTACTTC	CASSPDLLAGVPGTQYF
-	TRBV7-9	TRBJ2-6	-	TGTGCCAGCTCGGAGTCTGGGGCCAACGTCCTGACTTTC	CASSESGANVLTF
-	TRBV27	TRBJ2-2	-	TGTGCCAGCAGTACTTACAGGGAGAACACCGGGGAGCTGTTTTTT	CASSTYRENTGELFF
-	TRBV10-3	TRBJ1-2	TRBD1	TGTGCCATTACACAGGGGGCGTCGGTGGATGGCTACACCTTC	CAITQGASVDGYTF